The text below deals with one T cell receptor (beta chain). This sample was included in a study of T cell changes during pregnancy in multiple sclerosis. J gave up 5 bases and V 6 bases, and 7 bases lay outside the gene matches. Germline CDR1 is WNHNN and CDR2 is SYGVQD (reference sequence). The CDR3 contains 14 residues. Assay: immunoSEQ multiplex PCR; the TCRdb copy retains only in-frame clones and omits some. Among 40,000 to 45,000 clones listed, 80% to 95% were seen once. Sequenced: peripheral blood. The chain couples TRBV10-1 to TRBJ2-1; 7 bases are shared with TRBD1. The TCR comes from a female donor with multiple sclerosis, enrolled in a pregnancy study. The CDR3 coding sequence is TGCGCCAGCAGCCCCCCCGGGACAGACAATGAGCAGTTCTTC. This codes for CASSPPGTDNEQFF.